This T cell receptor beta chain was sequenced in a study of molecular identifiers for immune sequencing clone quantification. V was trimmed by 1 base and J by 6 bases, leaving 18 bases between them. Germline V CDR1 and CDR2: LGHNT, FRNRAP. This CDR3 region has 17 residues. TCRdb reprocessed the PCR reads with MiXCR, giving one entry per CDR3 protein. The data contain some 94,000 distinct CDR3 sequences, around 27% of them singletons. J is TRBJ2-2 and V is TRBV12-5; weak D call: TRBD2 (5 bases). The sequence came from a human donor in good health. Some libraries in this study had Jurkat cell RNA spiked in. Sequencing was performed on naive CD8+ T cells from blood, with Jurkat cell RNA spiked in. Specified subset: FACS-sorted CD8+CD4-CCR7+CD45RA+ naive T cells. The CDR3 region is CASGLGTWQTVSGELFF. The CDR3 DNA reads TGTGCTAGTGGTTTGGGGACTTGGCAGACGGTCTCCGGGGAGCTGTTTTTT.